This is a list of T cell receptor beta chains from one sample in a study of blood T cell repertoires in COVID-19. Sequencing used immunoSEQ multiplex PCR; TCRdb keeps in-frame clones, though not all of them. Of more than 300,000 clones listed, around 87% are singletons. Sequencing was done on a sample of PBMCs or T cells enriched from blood (not recorded which). These TCRs come from a man in his forties or fifties in a cohort exposed to, infected with or recovered from COVID-19 (not recorded which). Both conserved end residues are part of each CDR3. The D gene is left open where the match is weak. Clone size is not always given. Where it is, it says once, few, many or a class for expanded clones.

J gene: TRBJ1-2; D gene: -; clone size: few; V gene: TRBV19; CDR3 DNA: TGTGCCAGTAACAAAGGGGTCTATGGCTACACCTTC; CDR3 protein: CASNKGVYGYTF
J gene: TRBJ2-5; D gene: TRBD2; clone size: -; V gene: TRBV11-3; CDR3 DNA: TGTGCCAGCAGCTCCGCGACTAGCGGGAGGAGAAGTGAGACCCAGTACTTC; CDR3 protein: CASSSATSGRRSETQYF
J gene: TRBJ1-1; D gene: -; clone size: -; V gene: TRBV3-1/TRBV3-2; CDR3 DNA: TGTGCCAGCAGCCAAGGATCAGGAAACAAGAACACTGAAGCTTTCTTT; CDR3 protein: CASSQGSGNKNTEAFF
J gene: TRBJ2-2; D gene: -; clone size: -; V gene: TRBV7-2; CDR3 DNA: TGTGCCAGCAGCTTAGGACTAAAGAACACCGGGGAGCTGTTTTTT; CDR3 protein: CASSLGLKNTGELFF
J gene: TRBJ1-6; D gene: TRBD1; clone size: -; V gene: TRBV7-6; CDR3 DNA: TGTGCCAGCAGCTTTTACCCTTTAGACAGGGGCAGCTCCTATAATTCACCCCTCCACTTT; CDR3 protein: CASSFYPLDRGSSYNSPLHF
J gene: TRBJ1-1; D gene: -; clone size: -; V gene: TRBV4-1; CDR3 DNA: TGCGCCAGCAGACATTGGAACACTGAAGCTTTCTTT; CDR3 protein: CASRHWNTEAFF
J gene: TRBJ2-3; D gene: TRBD2; clone size: -; V gene: TRBV5-1; CDR3 DNA: TGCGCCAGCAGCTTTGGCAGAGGGGGAGCGGGAGCCGCCTCTAGCACAGATACGCAGTATTTT; CDR3 protein: CASSFGRGGAGAASSTDTQYF
J gene: TRBJ2-2; D gene: TRBD2; clone size: -; V gene: TRBV5-1; CDR3 DNA: TGCGCCAGCAGCGGGACTAGCGGCCCCCTAGGCACCGGGGAGCTGTTTTTT; CDR3 protein: CASSGTSGPLGTGELFF
J gene: TRBJ2-5; D gene: -; clone size: -; V gene: TRBV29-1; CDR3 DNA: TGCAGCGTTGTAGCAGGGGTATGGAAGACCCAGTACTTC; CDR3 protein: CSVVAGVWKTQYF
J gene: TRBJ2-3; D gene: -; clone size: -; V gene: TRBV3-1/TRBV3-2; CDR3 DNA: TGTGCCAGCAGCCCCTCCGGGAGAGTCACAGATACGCAGTATTTT; CDR3 protein: CASSPSGRVTDTQYF
J gene: TRBJ2-1; D gene: -; clone size: -; V gene: TRBV5-6; CDR3 DNA: TGTGCCAGCAGCTTCACTAGTGCCGGATACAATGAGCAGTTCTTC; CDR3 protein: CASSFTSAGYNEQFF
J gene: TRBJ2-7; D gene: TRBD1; clone size: few; V gene: TRBV5-4; CDR3 DNA: TGTGCCAGCAGCCCTGGACAGGGGGAAGCCTACGAGCAGTACTTC; CDR3 protein: CASSPGQGEAYEQYF
J gene: TRBJ2-3; D gene: TRBD1; clone size: -; V gene: TRBV3-1/TRBV3-2; CDR3 DNA: TGTGCCAGCAGCCCTTGGACAGGGACCACAGATACGCAGTATTTT; CDR3 protein: CASSPWTGTTDTQYF
J gene: TRBJ1-4; D gene: TRBD1; clone size: -; V gene: TRBV10-3; CDR3 DNA: TGTGCCATCAGTGCCACAGGGGTCGGAGCTAATGAAAAACTGTTTTTT; CDR3 protein: CAISATGVGANEKLFF
J gene: TRBJ2-7; D gene: TRBD2; clone size: -; V gene: TRBV11-2; CDR3 DNA: TGTGCCAGCAGACCGACTAGCGGGAGGTCCTACGAGCAGTACTTC; CDR3 protein: CASRPTSGRSYEQYF
J gene: TRBJ1-2; D gene: -; clone size: -; V gene: TRBV28; CDR3 DNA: TGTGCCAGCAGTGCACAGGGCGCTAACTATGGCTACACCTTC; CDR3 protein: CASSAQGANYGYTF
J gene: TRBJ2-3; D gene: TRBD2; clone size: -; V gene: TRBV11-3; CDR3 DNA: TGTGCCAGCAGCTTGGGACTAGCGGGGCACACAGATACGCAGTATTTT; CDR3 protein: CASSLGLAGHTDTQYF
J gene: TRBJ2-5; D gene: TRBD2; clone size: -; V gene: TRBV5-1; CDR3 DNA: TGCGCCAGCAGCCCCATGGGACTAGCGGGAGGAGAGACCCAGTACTTC; CDR3 protein: CASSPMGLAGGETQYF
J gene: TRBJ1-5; D gene: TRBD1; clone size: -; V gene: TRBV19; CDR3 DNA: TGTGCCAGTAGTATCCCCGGGACAGACCTTTATCAGCCCCAGCATTTT; CDR3 protein: CASSIPGTDLYQPQHF
J gene: TRBJ2-3; D gene: -; clone size: -; V gene: TRBV2; CDR3 DNA: TGTGCCAGCAATCAGGAAAGCACAGATACGCAGTATTTT; CDR3 protein: CASNQESTDTQYF
J gene: TRBJ1-1; D gene: -; clone size: once; V gene: TRBV30; CDR3 DNA: TGTGCCTGGGGCCTCCTTCCAGGGCTTGAAGCTTTCTTT; CDR3 protein: CAWGLLPGLEAFF
J gene: TRBJ1-1; D gene: -; clone size: -; V gene: TRBV2; CDR3 DNA: TGTGCCAGCAGAGACTGGACTCATATTGAAGCTTTCTTT; CDR3 protein: CASRDWTHIEAFF
J gene: TRBJ2-1; D gene: -; clone size: -; V gene: TRBV6-5; CDR3 DNA: TGTGCCAGCAGTTATTCGACAGGTTTTAATGAGCAGTTCTTC; CDR3 protein: CASSYSTGFNEQFF
J gene: TRBJ2-3; D gene: TRBD2; clone size: -; V gene: TRBV19; CDR3 DNA: TGTGCCAGTAGTACCACAGCGGGATTCACAGATACGCAGTATTTT; CDR3 protein: CASSTTAGFTDTQYF
J gene: TRBJ2-7; D gene: TRBD2; clone size: -; V gene: TRBV5-4; CDR3 DNA: TGTGCCAGCAGTCCGGGACTAGCGGGATTAAACGAGCAGTACTTC; CDR3 protein: CASSPGLAGLNEQYF
J gene: TRBJ2-3; D gene: -; clone size: -; V gene: TRBV5-1; CDR3 DNA: TGCGCCAGCAGCTTGCCGTCAGATACGCAGTATTTT; CDR3 protein: CASSLPSDTQYF
J gene: TRBJ2-5; D gene: -; clone size: -; V gene: TRBV5-6; CDR3 DNA: TGTGCCAGCAGCTTGGGTCGGAGAGAAGAGACCCAGTACTTC; CDR3 protein: CASSLGRREETQYF
J gene: TRBJ2-1; D gene: -; clone size: -; V gene: TRBV30; CDR3 DNA: TGTGCCTGGAGTGTACCCGGGAGAATTTACAATGAGCAGTTCTTC; CDR3 protein: CAWSVPGRIYNEQFF
J gene: TRBJ1-1; D gene: TRBD1; clone size: -; V gene: TRBV7-9; CDR3 DNA: TGTGCCAGCAGCTGGGGACAGAAGAACACTGAAGCTTTCTTT; CDR3 protein: CASSWGQKNTEAFF
J gene: TRBJ2-7; D gene: TRBD2; clone size: -; V gene: TRBV9; CDR3 DNA: TGTGCCAGCAGCGTAGGAGGCGGGGGAGGACACGAGCAGTACTTC; CDR3 protein: CASSVGGGGGHEQYF
J gene: TRBJ2-1; D gene: -; clone size: -; V gene: TRBV2; CDR3 DNA: TGTGCCAGCATCTCGTCCAGCGGTCGCTACAATGAGCAGTTCTTC; CDR3 protein: CASISSSGRYNEQFF
J gene: TRBJ1-1; D gene: -; clone size: -; V gene: TRBV6-5; CDR3 DNA: TGTGCCAGCAGTTACCTAATGACAGCGAACACTGAAGCTTTCTTT; CDR3 protein: CASSYLMTANTEAFF
J gene: TRBJ1-5; D gene: -; clone size: few; V gene: TRBV28; CDR3 DNA: TGTGCCAGCAGTTCCGGGGAAGGTTATCAGCCCCAGCATTTT; CDR3 protein: CASSSGEGYQPQHF